This T cell receptor beta chain was sequenced during a study of blood T cell repertoires in COVID-19. About the research overall: T cells, B-cell-depleted T cells, or PBMCs provided the cDNA or gDNA that served as material.

In the original workflow: Using reference gene primer amplification, nucleated cell counts were estimated. Sequencing used immunoSEQ multiplex PCR; TCRdb keeps in-frame clones, though not all of them. V, J and clone size are those of that table, while D and trimming were read from the DNA. This sample has 150,000 to 200,000 clones; roughly 89% occur once, and the top ten carry 3.7%. V was pared by 6 bases and J by 10 bases, with 11 bases of the junction left unmatched. Germline-derived CDR1 and CDR2 are MNHEY and SVGAGI. The length of the CDR3 is 15 residues. The sequencing sample was made of peripheral blood. This clonotype originated in a man between 18 and 29 years old with active or convalescent COVID-19. The chain employs TRBV6-5 and TRBJ2-1, with 11 bases identical to TRBD2. The CDR3 loop is CASRPGTSGFNEQFF. The CDR3 DNA follows: TGTGCCAGCAGGCCCGGGACTAGCGGATTCAACGAGCAGTTCTTC.